These 11 T cell receptor beta chains share one sample of origin, sequenced in a study of OX40 agonist ivuxolimab in advanced cancers. Clones were read by immunoSEQ multiplex PCR, and TCRdb kept only the in-frame ones, dropping some. The sample shows just under 75,000 clones, more than 85% of them seen only once. Source: CD4+ or CD8+ T cells sorted from blood, taken in a trial of the OX40 agonist ivuxolimab. The receptors shown here come from an adult with an advanced solid tumor such as melanoma, head and neck, liver or kidney cancer.

The rearrangement joins TRBV19 to TRBJ2-5; TRBD2 might be the D (6 bases). The germline CDR1 and CDR2 sequences are LNHDA and SQIVND (reference sequence). V lost 8 bases, J lost 9 bases, and 19 bases lay in between. This CDR3 contains 13 residues. The CDR3 is CASSDTYTGAQYF. CDR3 nucleotide sequence: TGTGCCAGTTCCGACACCTACACGGGGGCCCAGTACTTC.

The J gene is TRBJ2-1, the V gene TRBV11-2, with 12 bases lining up with TRBD2. Germline CDR1 and CDR2: SGHAT and FQNNGV. The CDR3 extends over 19 amino acids. V lost 1 base, J lost 7 bases, and 14 bases stayed unmatched. CDR3 residues: CASSLVISSGRGLGNEQFF. The CDR3 DNA reads TGTGCCAGCAGCTTAGTGATTTCTAGCGGGAGGGGGCTGGGGAATGAGCAGTTCTTC.

V is TRBV10-3 and J is TRBJ1-4; 12 positions match TRBD1. Germline V CDR1 and CDR2: ENHRY, SYGVKD. V was clipped by 6 bases and J by 4 bases; unmatched bases: 6. This CDR3 has 16 amino acids. The CDR3 loop is CAIRGDRGRGNEKLFF. DNA for the CDR3: TGTGCCATCAGGGGGGACAGGGGGCGAGGTAATGAAAAACTGTTTTTT.

V and J are TRBV7-2 and TRBJ2-1, with TRBD2 identical over 7 bases. V gave up 7 bases and J gave up 0 bases; unmatched junction bases: 12. Germline CDR1 reads SGHTA; CDR2 reads FQGNSA. The CDR3 has 17 amino acids. DNA for the CDR3: TGTGCCAGCACCAAAGTAGCGGGTGCAAGCTCCTACAATGAGCAGTTCTTC. It yields the protein CASTKVAGASSYNEQFF. The full variable domain, its missing parts supplied by reference TRBV7-2 and TRBJ2-1, is GAGVSQSPSNKVTEKGKDVELRCDPISGHTALYWYRQSLGQGLEFLIYFQGNSAPDKSGLPSDRFSAERTGGSVSTLTIQRTQQEDSAVYLCASTKVAGASSYNEQFFGPGTRLTVL.

With respect to this clone: The germline gene is not matched at one end of the junction; a read error may be the cause. This sequence joins TRBV18 and TRBJ2-7; no firm D call. CDR1 is KGHSH, CDR2 LQKENI, per germline. The CDR3 loop spans 14 amino acids. The CDR3: CAGSPRQASYEQYF. The CDR3 DNA sequence: TGTGCCGGCTCACCCCGGCAGGCCTCCTACGAGCAGTACTTC.

The rearrangement uses TRBV14 and TRBJ2-7; 8 nucleotides line up with TRBD2. V was clipped by 9 bases and J by 7 bases; unmatched bases: 11. CDR1 is SGHDN and CDR2 is FVKESK in the germline V gene. CDR3 length: 13 amino acids. The CDR3 spells CASRPAGVGEQYF. Here the CDR3 DNA reads TGTGCCAGTCGACCAGCGGGAGTAGGGGAGCAGTACTTC.

The chain couples TRBV7-2 to TRBJ1-4, with 7 nucleotides matching TRBD1. Germline CDR1 SGHTA, CDR2 FQGNSA. V was clipped by 5 bases and J by 0 bases; unmatched bases: 0. The CDR3 loop spans 14 amino acids. For the CDR3, the DNA is TGTGCCAGCAGCAGGGGGCCAACTAATGAAAAACTGTTTTTT. It is translated as CASSRGPTNEKLFF.

J is TRBJ1-4 and V is TRBV6-1; tentatively, D is TRBD1 (6 bases). Germline V gene data show CDR1 as MNHNS and CDR2 as SASEGT. The CDR3 runs to 15 residues. V was pared by 6 bases and J by 3 bases, with 14 bases between. In DNA form, the CDR3 reads TGTGCCAGCAGCGAGGGGGGGGGAGCTAATGAAAAACTGTTTTTT. This gives the protein CASSEGGGANEKLFF.

The chain uses TRBV30 and TRBJ2-7; 11 bases line up with TRBD1. The CDR3 is made up of 14 amino acids. The ends lost 1 base at V and 4 bases at J; junction bases unmatched: 3. Germline lookup yields CDR1 GTSNPN and CDR2 SVGIG (reference sequence). The CDR3 loop reads CAWSGTGGIYEQYF. CDR3 DNA: TGTGCCTGGAGTGGGACAGGGGGCATTTACGAGCAGTACTTC.

The rearrangement links TRBV11-2 to TRBJ2-7; 9 nucleotides align to TRBD2. Germline-derived CDR1 and CDR2 are SGHAT and FQNNGV. V was pared by 3 bases and J by 9 bases, with 12 bases of the junction left unmatched. This CDR3 has 15 amino acids. CDR3 residues: CASSLLTSGNQWQYF. Written as DNA, the CDR3 is TGTGCCAGCAGCTTGCTGACTAGCGGAAACCAATGGCAGTACTTC.

The CDR3 reads CASRGGTTEAFF. DNA of the CDR3: TGTGCCAGCAGAGGGGGTACCACTGAAGCTTTCTTT. This sequence joins TRBV6-6 and TRBJ1-1; D is perhaps TRBD1 (6 bases). Germline CDR1 MNHNY, CDR2 SVGAGI (reference sequence). V lost 6 bases, J lost 4 bases, and 9 bases lay in between. The CDR3 consists of 12 residues.